This TCR beta chain was captured in a study of cytomegalovirus exposure and HLA in healthy donors. Study-level points and caveats: For most TCR sequences rarity was the rule, although some public TCRs occurred in many donors. It was reportedly the case that the classifier diagnosed cytomegalovirus status with high specificity and sensitivity. Cytomegalovirus association was assigned to approximately 160 TCR beta chains.

Sequencing was performed with immunoSEQ multiplex PCR; in TCRdb, only in-frame clones are kept and a portion is missing. The sample gives 120,000 or so clones, approximately 88% of which show up once; 1.5% to 2% is in the top ten. For this clone: Its antigen is not identified.

The CDR3 loop spans 18 amino acids. J lost 8 bases, V lost 0 bases, and 13 bases had no gene match. The germline gives CDR1 MNHNS, CDR2 SASEGT. V is TRBV6-1 and J is TRBJ1-4, with 9 bases matching TRBD1. Sequences were obtained from PBMCs. The sequence came from a man aged 18 to 30 in good health and CMV-seronegative. CDR3 DNA sequence: TGTGCCAGCAGTGAAGCGCCAATCGTGGGACAGGGAGACGAAAAACTGTTTTTT. Encoded protein: CASSEAPIVGQGDEKLFF.